This T cell receptor (beta chain) was captured by sequencing in a study of OX40 agonist ivuxolimab in advanced cancers. Across the study: Partial responses were observed in three patients, of whom one had hepatocellular carcinoma and two had cutaneous melanoma. Findings and limits, study-wide: Circulating CD4+ and CD8+ T cells showed clonal expansion by week 6 at 0.1 to 3.0 mg/kg.

Patients with autoimmune history or systemic immunosuppression were excluded. The study sampled blood at baseline, cycle 4 day 1, and cycle 7 day 1. Between the trimmed V and J ends, which lost 4 bases and 6 bases, there was a span of 12 bases. The CDR3 contains 13 residues. Germline V CDR1 and CDR2: SGHAT, FQNNGV. In regard to this clone: Its antigen is as yet unknown.

Some clones are missing from TCRdb's copy, which holds only in-frame ones; the method was immunoSEQ multiplex PCR. Among tens of thousands of clones listed, 81% were seen once. This rearrangement joins TRBV11-2 to TRBJ1-2; D is unclear. This TCR was recovered from an adult with an advanced solid tumor such as melanoma, head and neck, liver or kidney cancer. The specimen was CD4+ or CD8+ T cells sorted from blood, collected in a trial of the OX40 agonist ivuxolimab. The CDR3 spells CASSSYLPNGYTF. The CDR3 region has the DNA TGTGCCAGCAGCTCGTATCTCCCTAATGGCTACACCTTC. Combining the CDR3 with reference TRBV11-2 and TRBJ1-2 gives the whole variable domain EAGVAQSPRYKIIEKRQSVAFWCNPISGHATLYWYQQILGQGPKLLIQFQNNGVVDDSQLPKDRFSAERLKGVDSTLKIQPAKLEDSAVYLCASSSYLPNGYTFGSGTRLTVV.